Listed here are 8 T cell receptor beta chains from one sample, sequenced in a study of beta chain features in type 1 diabetes. Overall study findings and caveats: TCRB CDR3s were moderately but significantly shorter in Type 1 diabetes patients in all four CD4+ subsets.

cDNA synthesis used the whole RNA isolate, giving expressed TCRB sequences. The method was immunoSEQ multiplex PCR; TCRdb's version includes in-frame clones alone and lacks a portion of them. The sample has 100,000 to 150,000 clones; about 18% are singletons. These receptors have no identified antigens. Input material: central memory CD4+ T cells from blood. These receptors came from a man between 18 and 35 years old with type 1 diabetes.

The chain combines TRBV7-9 with TRBJ2-5; the D is unclear. This CDR3 is 15 amino acids long. The V gene's germline CDR1 is SEHNR and CDR2 FQNEAQ (reference sequence). Trimming took 1 base from V and 5 from J, leaving 14 bases between them. The CDR3 bases are TGTGCCAGCAGCTTAGTTCCTAGATTTTCGGAGACCCAGTACTTC. It translates to CASSLVPRFSETQYF.

This clone has a handful of counts. This chain links TRBV28 with TRBJ1-1; 7 bases are shared with TRBD1. Germline CDR1 and CDR2: MDHEN and SYDVKM. V trimming: 5 bases; J trimming: 1 base; junction bases outside the gene matches: 4. The CDR3 runs 14 residues. In DNA, the CDR3 is TGTGCCAGCAGTGCCCGACAGGGGAACACTGAAGCTTTCTTT. It specifies CASSARQGNTEAFF.

The table lists this clone with many counts. This chain connects TRBV6-5 to TRBJ2-7, with D uncertain. The CDR3 totals 11 residues. In germline, CDR1 is MNHEY, CDR2 SVGAGI. Trimming removed 4 bases at V and 12 bases at J, with 13 bases between. The CDR3 sequence: CASSLGPARYF. The DNA for the CDR3 is TGTGCCAGCAGTTTAGGGCCGGCGAGGTACTTC.

The chain is built from TRBV30 and TRBJ1-2; D call uncertain. The CDR3 is 13 amino acids. Germline values: CDR1 GTSNPN, CDR2 SVGIG (reference sequence). V was trimmed by 0 bases and J by 8 bases, leaving 13 bases between them. The CDR3 sequence: CAWSVTVGSGYTF. In nucleotides, the CDR3 is TGTGCCTGGAGTGTAACCGTAGGGAGCGGCTACACCTTC.

The chain uses TRBV6-5 and TRBJ2-5; D gene uncertain. Trimming stripped 5 bases from V and 5 bases from J, with 12 bases between. Germline-derived CDR1 and CDR2 are MNHEY and SVGAGI. The CDR3 has 13 amino acids. CDR3 coding DNA: TGTGCCAGCAGTGCACCGGGCCTGGAGACCCAGTACTTC. Translation gives CASSAPGLETQYF.

This clone was counted between two and nine times. Other DNA sequences in the sample encode the same CDR3. The V and J genes are TRBV30 and TRBJ1-5; 7 bases map to TRBD1. The junction had 4 bases not matched to a gene; V was cut back by 4 bases and J by 4 bases. This CDR3 has 13 amino acids. The germline V gene has CDR1 GTSNPN and CDR2 SVGIG (reference sequence). CDR3 DNA sequence: TGTGCCTGGAACCCGGGACAGAATCAGCCCCAGCATTTT. It specifies CAWNPGQNQPQHF.

The table lists this clone with many counts. The V gene is TRBV9, the J gene TRBJ1-6; D is unclear. Trimming left V 3 bases short and J 8 bases short, with 9 bases between. Per the germline V gene, CDR1 is SGDLS and CDR2 is YYNGEE. This CDR3 contains 13 residues. This CDR3 is CASSAGLDSPLHF. DNA for the CDR3: TGTGCCAGCAGCGCGGGCCTGGATTCACCCCTCCACTTT.

This clone has only a few counts. A junction boundary mismatches the germline segment, possibly from a read error. The chain employs TRBV7-7 and TRBJ2-5; weak D call: TRBD2 (6 bases). The CDR3 extends over 13 amino acids. Per germline, CDR1 SSHAT and CDR2 FNYEAQ (reference sequence). CDR3 coding DNA: TGTGCTAGCAGCCGGGACTTTCAAGAGACCCAGTACTTC. It translates to CASSRDFQETQYF.